The next 25 T cell receptor beta chains were all read from a single sample in a study of blood T cell repertoires in COVID-19. Data came from immunoSEQ multiplex PCR; TCRdb stores just in-frame clones and leaves some out. The sample carries hundreds of thousands of clones, approximately 90% recorded once. The sample consisted of peripheral blood. All receptors derive from a woman aged 25 to 45 who had recovered from COVID-19.

The chain employs TRBV2 and TRBJ1-4; 8 bases match TRBD1. This CDR3 spans 16 amino acids. J gave up 6 bases and V 4 bases, and 10 bases lay outside the gene matches. CDR1 is SNHLY and CDR2 is FYNNEI in the germline V gene. CDR3 coding DNA: TGTGCCAGCAGTGCTTTAGACAGGGGTGGGGATGAAAAACTGTTTTTT. Amino acid sequence: CASSALDRGGDEKLFF. Looking up the rest from reference TRBV2 and TRBJ1-4 gives the full variable domain: EPEVTQTPSHQVTQMGQEVILRCVPISNHLYFYWYRQILGQKVEFLVSFYNNEISEKSEIFDDQFSVERPDGSNFTLKIRSTKLEDSAMYFCASSALDRGGDEKLFFGSGTQLSVL.

The V call is TRBV28, the J call TRBJ2-7, with D possibly TRBD1 on 5 matching bases. The germline V and J ends were trimmed by 3 bases and 1 base, with 10 bases remaining between them. The CDR3 has 14 amino acids. Germline CDR1 MDHEN, CDR2 SYDVKM. The CDR3 here is CASSLAGPSYEQYF. Written as DNA, the CDR3 is TGTGCCAGCAGTTTGGCAGGGCCGTCCTACGAGCAGTACTTC. The complete variable domain, with remaining parts taken from reference TRBV28 and TRBJ2-7, reads DVKVTQSSRYLVKRTGEKVFLECVQDMDHENMFWYRQDPGLGLRLIYFSYDVKMKEKGDIPEGYSVSREKKERFSLILESASTNQTSMYLCASSLAGPSYEQYFGPGTRLTVT.

CDR3 protein: CASSVEQGAGELFF. As DNA, the CDR3 is TGTGCCAGCAGCGTAGAACAGGGGGCCGGGGAGCTGTTTTTT. This sequence joins TRBV2 and TRBJ2-2; 8 nucleotides align to TRBD1. V shed 6 bases and J 6 bases; nucleotides not matched to a gene: 6. Germline assignment: CDR1 SNHLY and CDR2 FYNNEI. The CDR3 totals 14 residues.

The chain employs TRBV5-1 and TRBJ2-1; 7 bases fit TRBD2. The V gene end was trimmed by 0 bases and the J gene end by 9 bases; junction bases not matched to a gene: 6. The CDR3 extends over 14 amino acids. Germline loops: CDR1 SGHRS, CDR2 YFSETQ. CDR3 sequence: CASSLEGGRGEQFF. CDR3 sequence (DNA): TGCGCCAGCAGCTTGGAGGGAGGGAGGGGTGAGCAGTTCTTC.

The chain is built from TRBV11-2 and TRBJ1-4; D unclear. V was cut by 5 bases and J by 8 bases, with 9 bases left in between. Looked up from germline, CDR1 is SGHAT and CDR2 is FQNNGV. The CDR3 length is 12 residues. The CDR3 protein is CASSAEREKLFF. The CDR3 coding sequence is TGTGCCAGCAGCGCCGAGAGGGAAAAACTGTTTTTT.

V is TRBV28 and J is TRBJ1-2; no reliable D call. V lost 4 bases and J lost 7, with 13 bases in between. Per germline, CDR1 MDHEN and CDR2 SYDVKM. The CDR3 is made up of 13 amino acids. CDR3 loop: CASSSRNLFGYTF. As DNA, the CDR3 is TGTGCCAGCAGTTCCAGGAACCTTTTTGGCTACACCTTC.

V is TRBV28 and J is TRBJ2-1; D might be TRBD1 (6 bases). The CDR3 runs 13 residues. Germline loops: CDR1 MDHEN, CDR2 SYDVKM. V shed 3 bases and J shed 9 bases, with 12 bases lying between them. CDR3 protein: CASSLNRVGEQFF. DNA for the CDR3: TGTGCCAGCAGTTTGAACAGGGTGGGTGAGCAGTTCTTC.

Remarks on this clone: Other DNA sequences of this sample code for an identical CDR3. This chain joins TRBV10-3 and TRBJ1-2; 8 positions match TRBD1. The CDR3 loop spans 13 amino acids. V was pared by 2 bases and J by 5 bases, with 1 base of the junction left unmatched. CDR1 and CDR2 from the germline V gene are ENHRY and SYGVKD. Written as DNA, the CDR3 is TGTGCCATCAGTGAGGGACAGGGTTATGGCTACACCTTC. This encodes CAISEGQGYGYTF.

This sequence joins TRBV6-1 and TRBJ1-6; maybe TRBD1 (6 bases). Trimming shortened V by 2 bases and J by 9 bases, and 11 bases separated the two germline ends. This CDR3 contains 14 residues. CDR1 and CDR2 from the germline V gene are MNHNS and SASEGT. CDR3 sequence: CASSEYRASSPLHF. CDR3 in DNA: TGTGCCAGCAGTGAATACAGGGCATCTTCACCCCTCCACTTT.

This clone was recorded once. The rearrangement joins TRBV28 to TRBJ1-5, with 9 bases that match TRBD1. CDR3 size: 14 residues. V lost 6 bases, J lost 6 bases, and 6 bases stayed unmatched. CDR1 and CDR2 (germline): MDHEN, SYDVKM. The CDR3 bases are TGTGCCAGCAGACTTACAGGGGGCGGTCAGCCCCAGCATTTT. This encodes CASRLTGGGQPQHF.

The chain recombines TRBV10-3 with TRBJ1-5; 9 nucleotides align to TRBD1. After removal of 0 bases from V and 5 bases from J, the junction contained 8 bases not matched to a gene. This CDR3 is built from 17 residues. Germline V gives CDR1 ENHRY, CDR2 SYGVKD. The CDR3 is CAISESFGTGLDQPQHF. In DNA, the CDR3 is TGTGCCATCAGTGAGTCGTTTGGGACAGGGCTGGATCAGCCCCAGCATTTT.

The chain couples TRBV12-5 to TRBJ2-7; no firm D call. CDR1 LGHNT and CDR2 FRNRAP come from the germline V gene. The CDR3 is 12 amino acids. The germline V and J ends were trimmed by 6 bases and 3 bases, with 9 bases remaining between them. This CDR3 is CASGYNVYEQYF. DNA of the CDR3: TGTGCTAGTGGATACAACGTCTACGAGCAGTACTTC.

V and J are TRBV10-3 and TRBJ1-2; TRBD1 matches 9 bases. The length of the CDR3 is 15 residues. Germline CDR1 and CDR2: ENHRY and SYGVKD. The V gene end was trimmed by 4 bases and the J gene end by 4 bases; junction bases not matched to a gene: 7. The CDR3 DNA is TGTGCCATCAGTGGGGTACAGGGGGCGGTCTATGGCTACACCTTC. Encoded protein: CAISGVQGAVYGYTF.

The rearrangement joins TRBV6-1 to TRBJ1-5; D gene unclear. The CDR3 is made up of 15 amino acids. In germline, CDR1 is MNHNS, CDR2 SASEGT. V was shortened by 0 bases and J by 7 bases, with 13 bases between the two germline ends. CDR3 amino acids: CASSEAPREWQPQHF. The CDR3 DNA reads as TGTGCCAGCAGTGAAGCTCCGAGGGAGTGGCAGCCCCAGCATTTT.

The chain couples TRBV28 to TRBJ1-4; D is possibly TRBD1 (6 bases). The CDR3 runs 14 residues. Germline values: CDR1 MDHEN, CDR2 SYDVKM. V dropped 7 bases and J dropped 5 bases, with 14 bases sitting between them. The CDR3 protein is CASKGQRSNEKLFF. Here the CDR3 DNA reads TGTGCCAGCAAAGGACAGAGATCGAATGAAAAACTGTTTTTT.

J is TRBJ1-3 and V is TRBV14; no clear D. The V and J ends lost 3 bases and 0 bases respectively, with 9 bases between them. This CDR3 comprises 15 residues. Germline-derived CDR1 and CDR2 are SGHDN and FVKESK. CDR3 amino acids: CASSQLASSGNTIYF. CDR3 DNA: TGTGCCAGCAGCCAGCTGGCCAGCTCTGGAAACACCATATATTTT. Full variable domain (missing parts from reference TRBV14 and TRBJ1-3): EAGVTQFPSHSVIEKGQTVTLRCDPISGHDNLYWYRRVMGKEIKFLLHFVKESKQDESGMPNNRFLAERTGGTYSTLKVQPAELEDSGVYFCASSQLASSGNTIYFGEGSWLTVV.

This clone was found once. The CDR3 DNA reads TGTGCCAGCAGCTTACGATCGGGTAGCCTTAATGAAAAACTGTTTTTT. Its protein product is CASSLRSGSLNEKLFF. The genes are TRBV7-9 and TRBJ1-4; D unclear. Germline lookup yields CDR1 SEHNR and CDR2 FQNEAQ (reference sequence). CDR3 size: 16 residues. The germline V and J ends were trimmed by 2 bases and 4 bases, with 14 bases remaining between them.

The gene calls are TRBV4-3 and TRBJ2-1; 8 positions agree with TRBD2. Germline assignment: CDR1 LGHNA and CDR2 YSLEER. V shed 0 bases, J shed 4 bases, and the junction held 5 bases outside the gene matches. The CDR3 covers 16 residues. In DNA form, the CDR3 reads TGCGCCAGCAGCCAAGATAGGAGCGGGGGTTACAATGAGCAGTTCTTC. It yields the protein CASSQDRSGGYNEQFF.

This clone has more than one count but fewer than ten. This chain joins TRBV24-1 and TRBJ2-1; possible D gene TRBD2, 6 bases. The CDR3 sequence is 17 residues long. From germline, CDR1 is KGHDR and CDR2 SFDVKD. Trimming cost V 2 bases and J 2 bases, with 15 bases left between them. The CDR3 DNA sequence: TGTGCCACCAGTGATTCGATTGTAGCGGCGGCCTACAATGAGCAGTTCTTC. Residues: CATSDSIVAAAYNEQFF.

This sequence joins TRBV6-2 or TRBV6-3 and TRBJ2-1; the match to TRBD2 covers 7 bases. CDR1 is MNHEY and CDR2 is SVGEGT in the germline V gene. The J segment lost 7 bases and the V segment lost 2 bases, leaving 11 bases of the junction unmatched. The CDR3 length is 16 residues. In DNA form, the CDR3 reads TGTGCCAGCAGTTACGTGGCGGGGGAGAGGCGAAATGAGCAGTTCTTC. Encoded protein: CASSYVAGERRNEQFF.

The chain employs TRBV3-1 (or the pseudogene TRBV3-2) and TRBJ1-1; 7 nucleotides match TRBD1. Germline V CDR1 and CDR2: LGHDT, YNNKEL (reference sequence). The CDR3 loop spans 13 amino acids. Trimming took 2 bases from V and 8 from J; bases not matched to a gene: 5. The DNA of the CDR3 is TGTGCCAGCAGCCAACTTGGGACAGCAGAAGCTTTCTTT. Amino acids: CASSQLGTAEAFF.

V usage is TRBV3-1 (or the pseudogene TRBV3-2) and J usage is TRBJ2-1, with D possibly TRBD2 on 6 matching bases. In germline, CDR1 is LGHDT, CDR2 YNNKEL (reference sequence). V lost 3 bases and J 12 bases, leaving 18 bases between the germline ends. The CDR3 consists of 14 residues. The CDR3 loop reads CASSHRDRGWMQFF. The DNA of the CDR3 is TGTGCCAGCAGCCACCGGGACCGGGGGTGGATGCAGTTCTTC.

The rearrangement uses TRBV19 and TRBJ2-2, with 7 bases that match TRBD1. Trimming took 6 bases from V and 5 from J; bases not matched to a gene: 3. CDR3 length: 13 residues. Looked up from germline, CDR1 is LNHDA and CDR2 is SQIVND (reference sequence). DNA of the CDR3: TGTGCCAGTAGGAAGACAGGGACCGGGGAGCTGTTTTTT. Protein sequence: CASRKTGTGELFF. Complete variable domain (other parts from reference TRBV19 and TRBJ2-2): DGGITQSPKYLFRKEGQNVTLSCEQNLNHDAMYWYRQDPGQGLRLIYYSQIVNDFQKGDIAEGYSVSREKKESFPLTVTSAQKNPTAFYLCASRKTGTGELFFGEGSRLTVL.

The J gene is TRBJ1-5, the V gene TRBV12-3 or TRBV12-4; D unresolved. The CDR3 extends over 13 amino acids. The ends were cut back, 6 bases at V and 6 bases at J, with 12 bases in the middle. The CDR3 is CASRGSQGQPQHF. CDR3 coding DNA: TGTGCCAGCAGAGGGAGTCAAGGTCAGCCCCAGCATTTT.

The chain recombines TRBV3-1 (or the pseudogene TRBV3-2) with TRBJ1-2; 7 nucleotides align to TRBD1. V was pared by 3 bases and J by 3 bases, with 7 bases of the junction left unmatched. Per germline, CDR1 LGHDT and CDR2 YNNKEL (reference sequence). The length of the CDR3 is 15 residues. The CDR3 reads CASSQGQTFHYGYTF. The CDR3 coding sequence is TGTGCCAGCAGCCAGGGACAGACTTTCCACTATGGCTACACCTTC.